The clone carrying this T cell receptor (beta chain) has only a few counts. Antigen specificity is unknown. CDR1 and CDR2 (germline): SGHVS, FNYEAQ. Trimming cost V 5 bases and J 3 bases; bases outside gene matches: 10. The CDR3 has 16 residues. The sample comes from a study of T cell responses to AZD1222 COVID-19 vaccine. Study-wide background: Second-dose schedules of about 4 or about 12 weeks were combined.

Whole-study findings and limits: Reports indicate that nearly half of spike-specific TCRs are directed at unmutated variant regions. Most donors were white British, females outnumbered males, and clonal diversity was possibly underestimated.

Method: immunoSEQ multiplex PCR; TCRdb's copy keeps in-frame clones and lacks some. The sample contains about 170,000 clones, around 94% of which appear only once. Sample: peripheral blood, taken on day 0 of AZD1222 vaccination. This clonotype was obtained from an adult in good health. The chain uses TRBV7-6 and TRBJ2-3; 8 nucleotides align to TRBD2. The CDR3 DNA reads as TGTGCCAGCAGCCCCAATGCGGGACTAGTGACAGATACGCAGTATTTT. Amino acid sequence: CASSPNAGLVTDTQYF.